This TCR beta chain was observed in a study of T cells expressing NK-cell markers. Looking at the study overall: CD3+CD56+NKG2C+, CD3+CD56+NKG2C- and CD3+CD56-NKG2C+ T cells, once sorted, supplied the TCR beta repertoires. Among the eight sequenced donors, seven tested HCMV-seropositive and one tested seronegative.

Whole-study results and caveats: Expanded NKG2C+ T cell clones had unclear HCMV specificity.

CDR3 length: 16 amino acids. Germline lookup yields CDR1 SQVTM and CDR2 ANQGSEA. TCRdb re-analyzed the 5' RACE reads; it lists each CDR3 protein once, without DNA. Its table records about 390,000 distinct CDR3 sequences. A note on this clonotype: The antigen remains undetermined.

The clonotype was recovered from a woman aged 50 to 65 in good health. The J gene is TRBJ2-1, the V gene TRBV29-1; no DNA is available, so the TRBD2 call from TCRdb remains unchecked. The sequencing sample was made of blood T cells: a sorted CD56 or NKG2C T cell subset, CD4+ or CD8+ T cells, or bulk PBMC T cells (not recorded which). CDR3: CSVEGASLSSYNEQFF.